The next 28 T cell receptor beta chains were all read from a single sample in a study of T cell responses to AZD1222 COVID-19 vaccine. The data were produced by immunoSEQ multiplex PCR, yet TCRdb's version contains in-frame clones alone and is incomplete. Found here are 150,000 or so clones, about nine tenths of them singletons; the top ten hold 3.5% to 4%. Sample: peripheral blood, taken 28 days after the second AZD1222 dose. These receptors all come from an adult who received the AZD1222 COVID-19 vaccine.

The rearrangement links TRBV28 to TRBJ1-5; TRBD1 might be the D (5 bases). The CDR3 is made up of 15 amino acids. V shed 4 bases and J shed 1 base, with 11 bases lying between them. CDR1 MDHEN and CDR2 SYDVKM come from the germline V gene. The CDR3: CASSSTGGSNQPQHF. DNA of the CDR3: TGTGCCAGCAGTTCTACGGGGGGGAGCAATCAGCCCCAGCATTTT.

The DNA for the CDR3 is TGTGCCAGCAGCTTGGTGGCAGCCAACACTGAAGCTTTCTTT. Amino acids: CASSLVAANTEAFF. The V and J genes are TRBV5-4 and TRBJ1-1; D is unresolved. This CDR3 region has 14 residues. Per the germline V gene, CDR1 is SGHNT and CDR2 is YYREEE (reference sequence). Trimming removed 0 bases from V and 2 bases from J, with 8 bases in between.

The V call is TRBV6-2 or TRBV6-3, the J call TRBJ1-5, with D perhaps TRBD1 (6 bases). Germline values: CDR1 MNHEY, CDR2 SVGEGT. The CDR3 length is 16 residues. V was pared by 0 bases and J by 6 bases, with 15 bases between. The CDR3: CASSYSSRGGSQPQHF. The CDR3 DNA reads TGTGCCAGCAGTTACTCGAGTAGGGGGGGCAGTCAGCCCCAGCATTTT.

The CDR3 sequence: CASSEGPGANTEAFF. CDR3 DNA: TGTGCCAGCTCGGAGGGGCCGGGGGCGAACACTGAAGCTTTCTTT. The gene calls are TRBV18 and TRBJ1-1, with D perhaps matching TRBD1 (6 bases). Trimming shortened V by 6 bases and J by 1 base, and 15 bases separated the two germline ends. The CDR3 consists of 15 residues. CDR1 and CDR2 from the germline V gene are KGHSH and LQKENI. Filled out from reference TRBV18 and TRBJ1-1, the complete variable domain reads NAGVMQNPRHLVRRRGQEARLRCSPMKGHSHVYWYRQLPEEGLKFMVYLQKENIIDESGMPKERFSAEFPKEGPSILRIQQVVRGDSAAYFCASSEGPGANTEAFFGQGTRLTVV.

The J gene is TRBJ2-3, the V gene TRBV19, with 10 nucleotides matching TRBD2. The ends lost 9 bases at V and 2 bases at J; junction bases unmatched: 5. This CDR3 is 14 amino acids long. Germline CDR1 is LNHDA and CDR2 is SQIVND (reference sequence). The CDR3 loop is CASTSGIFTDTQYF. For the CDR3, the DNA is TGTGCCAGCACTAGCGGGATTTTCACAGATACGCAGTATTTT.

V is TRBV10-3 and J is TRBJ1-2, with D unresolved. The CDR3 loop spans 12 amino acids. The germline V gene has CDR1 ENHRY and CDR2 SYGVKD. With 2 bases removed from V and 7 bases from J, the gap between germline ends came to 8 bases. CDR3 loop: CAISEGQPGYTF. DNA of the CDR3: TGTGCCATCAGTGAGGGGCAGCCTGGCTACACCTTC.

The chain links TRBV27 to TRBJ2-7; D gene unclear. Deletions cut 5 bases from V and 2 bases from J, with 4 bases between. The CDR3 contains 11 residues. The germline V gene encodes CDR1 MNHEY and CDR2 SMNVEV (reference sequence). The CDR3 DNA sequence: TGTGCCAGCAGTCACCCCTACGAGCAGTACTTC. Translation: CASSHPYEQYF.

This clone was recorded once. The rearrangement uses TRBV18 and TRBJ2-5; D is unresolved. Germline CDR1 KGHSH, CDR2 LQKENI. Trimming removed 2 bases from V and 4 bases from J, with 8 bases in between. CDR3 length: 13 amino acids. In DNA, the CDR3 is TGTGCCAGCTCACCAGGGGTAGTAGAGACCCAGTACTTC. This sequence encodes CASSPGVVETQYF.

Regarding this clone: The sample has other DNA sequences that encode this CDR3 too. The chain employs TRBV19 and TRBJ2-6, with D possibly matching TRBD1 (6 bases). This CDR3 has 15 amino acids. V was pared by 5 bases and J by 2 bases, with 10 bases between. Germline assignment: CDR1 LNHDA and CDR2 SQIVND (reference sequence). CDR3 residues: CASSPTGTGANVLTF. The CDR3 DNA sequence: TGTGCCAGTAGTCCCACAGGGACTGGGGCCAACGTCCTGACTTTC.

The chain employs TRBV3-1 (or the pseudogene TRBV3-2) and TRBJ2-7; 7 bases are a match to TRBD1. The junction had 8 bases not matched to a gene; V was cut back by 5 bases and J by 4 bases. Per germline, CDR1 LGHDT and CDR2 YNNKEL (reference sequence). This CDR3 region has 14 residues. CDR3 bases: TGTGCCAGCAGCAGAGGACAGGATGGGTACGAGCAGTACTTC. Protein: CASSRGQDGYEQYF.

This clone was observed a handful of times. The V call is TRBV12-3 or TRBV12-4, the J call TRBJ2-7; no firm D call. Trimming took 5 bases from V and 1 from J, leaving 9 bases between them. The CDR3 is made up of 13 amino acids. In DNA, the CDR3 is TGTGCCAGCAGTATCCCGGCGTCCTACGAGCAGTACTTC. Translating it yields CASSIPASYEQYF.

This chain links TRBV7-4 with TRBJ1-5; D may be TRBD1 (6 bases). With 5 bases removed from V and 2 bases from J, the gap between germline ends came to 19 bases. The CDR3 extends over 17 amino acids. Germline V CDR1 and CDR2: SGHVT, SQSDAQ. CDR3 protein: CASSVIRDTDGNQPQHF. CDR3 coding DNA: TGTGCCAGCAGCGTAATCCGGGACACCGACGGCAATCAGCCCCAGCATTTT.

This rearrangement joins TRBV12-2 to TRBJ2-7. TRBV12-2 has pseudogene status. The CDR3 consists of 15 residues. CDR3 bases: TGTGCAAGTCGTCCGGTGGGGGGCCACTCCTACGAGCAGTACTTC. This gives the protein CASRPVGGHSYEQYF.

V gene TRBV19 combines with J gene TRBJ2-2; D is unclear. This CDR3 is 14 amino acids long. Per germline, CDR1 LNHDA and CDR2 SQIVND (reference sequence). Trimming shortened V by 4 bases and J by 4 bases, and 10 bases separated the two germline ends. For the CDR3, the DNA is TGTGCCAGTAGTACACAGAGCGTCACCGGGGAGCTGTTTTTT. This encodes CASSTQSVTGELFF.

V usage is TRBV9 and J usage is TRBJ2-1; tentative D call: TRBD2 (6 bases). The V gene's germline CDR1 is SGDLS and CDR2 YYNGEE. This CDR3 is 14 amino acids long. V was shortened by 2 bases and J by 9 bases, with 15 bases between the two germline ends. This CDR3 is CASSVGGSGLEQFF. In DNA form, the CDR3 reads TGTGCCAGCAGCGTTGGGGGGAGCGGACTTGAGCAGTTCTTC.

In its sample, this clone was seen once. V is TRBV7-2 and J is TRBJ1-4; 8 bases are a match to TRBD1. Germline loops: CDR1 SGHTA, CDR2 FQGNSA. V lost 5 bases, J lost 8 bases, and 13 bases stayed unmatched. CDR3 size: 16 residues. CDR3 nucleotides: TGTGCCAGCAGCCCGGTACTGCAGGGGGCGGGGGAAAAACTGTTTTTT. Its protein product is CASSPVLQGAGEKLFF.

The chain joins TRBV27 to TRBJ2-1; D call uncertain. V lost 6 bases and J 2 bases, leaving 11 bases between the germline ends. The V gene's germline CDR1 is MNHEY and CDR2 SMNVEV (reference sequence). This CDR3 has 14 amino acids. The CDR3 spells CASSSRLTYNEQFF. CDR3 sequence (DNA): TGTGCCAGCAGCTCAAGGTTGACCTACAATGAGCAGTTCTTC.

This sequence joins TRBV5-1 and TRBJ1-1; TRBD1 might be the D (5 bases). Per germline, CDR1 SGHRS and CDR2 YFSETQ. Trimming shortened V by 4 bases and J by 6 bases, and 10 bases separated the two germline ends. This CDR3 is built from 12 residues. The CDR3 region has the DNA TGCGCCAGCAGCGAGGTGGGGGCTGAAGCTTTCTTT. Translating gives CASSEVGAEAFF.

The chain uses TRBV15 and TRBJ2-7; possibly TRBD1 for D (5 bases). Germline values: CDR1 LNHNV, CDR2 YYDKDF (reference sequence). The CDR3 totals 12 residues. Trimming removed 0 bases at V and 6 bases at J, with 6 bases between. The CDR3 loop is CATSRDQGEQYF. The CDR3 DNA sequence: TGTGCCACCAGCAGAGATCAGGGCGAGCAGTACTTC.

The V call is TRBV6-5, the J call TRBJ1-1; no definite D call. V lost 6 bases and J lost 1, with 15 bases in between. The CDR3 covers 15 residues. Germline-derived CDR1 and CDR2 are MNHEY and SVGAGI. As DNA, the CDR3 is TGTGCCAGCAGCTCCTCTGCCTGGGGGAACACTGAAGCTTTCTTT. It encodes CASSSSAWGNTEAFF.

The chain carries TRBV10-2 and TRBJ1-5; TRBD1 aligns across 8 bases. V lost 4 bases to trimming and J lost 3 bases; unmatched junction nucleotides: 11. This CDR3 has 17 amino acids. The germline gives CDR1 WSHSY, CDR2 SAAADI. The CDR3, as DNA: TGCGCCAGCAGTGGTTTCCGGGACAGGACCCTCAATCAGCCCCAGCATTTT. Protein sequence: CASSGFRDRTLNQPQHF.

The rearrangement joins TRBV5-6 to TRBJ1-2; D is possibly TRBD1 (6 bases). This CDR3 is 11 amino acids long. The ends were cut back, 3 bases at V and 8 bases at J, with 8 bases in the middle. The V gene's germline CDR1 is SGHDT and CDR2 YYEEEE. CDR3 in amino acids: CASSWGGGYTF. Written as DNA, the CDR3 is TGTGCCAGCAGCTGGGGGGGCGGCTACACCTTC.

This clone was seen only once. This sequence joins TRBV5-1 and TRBJ2-5; D possibly uses TRBD1 or TRBD2 (5 bases each). V was shortened by 0 bases and J by 10 bases, with 16 bases between the two germline ends. From germline, CDR1 is SGHRS and CDR2 YFSETQ. This CDR3 contains 14 residues. Here the CDR3 DNA reads TGCGCCAGCAGCTTGGCCGGGCGAGGGGCTGGCCAGTACTTC. Its translation is CASSLAGRGAGQYF.

The V call is TRBV12-3 or TRBV12-4, the J call TRBJ1-5; D unclear. The CDR3 is 12 residues long. V was cut by 3 bases and J by 6 bases, with 6 bases left in between. In nucleotides, the CDR3 is TGTGCCAGCAGTTTCATCCCTCAGCCCCAGCATTTT. As protein: CASSFIPQPQHF.

This clone was seen only once. The rearrangement links TRBV12-5 to TRBJ2-7, with D maybe TRBD1 (6 bases). Per the germline V gene, CDR1 is LGHNT and CDR2 is FRNRAP. V lost 4 bases and J lost 4, with 14 bases in between. The CDR3 is made up of 14 amino acids. CDR3 DNA sequence: TGTGCTAGTGGTTCCCCGCCGCAGGGGTACGAGCAGTACTTC. Protein product: CASGSPPQGYEQYF. The full variable domain, with the rest looked up from reference TRBV12-5 and TRBJ2-7, is DARVTQTPRHKVTEMGQEVTMRCQPILGHNTVFWYRQTMMQGLELLAYFRNRAPLDDSGMPKDRFSAEMPDATLATLKIQPSEPRDSAVYFCASGSPPQGYEQYFGPGTRLTVT.

J is TRBJ2-1 and V is TRBV18; TRBD2 matches 16 bases. V dropped 3 bases and J dropped 9; count of bases not matched to a gene: 8. The germline V gene has CDR1 KGHSH and CDR2 LQKENI. The CDR3 runs to 17 residues. CDR3 in amino acids: CASSPLGLAGGQSEQFF. The CDR3 DNA sequence: TGTGCCAGCTCACCGTTGGGACTAGCGGGGGGGCAAAGTGAGCAGTTCTTC.

As DNA, the CDR3 is TGTGCCAGCAGTTCCTCGGGCCTTCACAGGTACTTC. This encodes CASSSSGLHRYF. V gene TRBV27 combines with J gene TRBJ2-7; D is unresolved. This CDR3 is built from 12 residues. Trimming left V 4 bases short and J 12 bases short, with 16 bases between. Looked up from germline, CDR1 is MNHEY and CDR2 is SMNVEV (reference sequence).

This clone was detected only a few times. In the same sample, other DNA sequences code for this CDR3. The gene calls are TRBV19 and TRBJ2-5; D may be TRBD1 or TRBD2 (5 bases each). V shed 11 bases and J shed 5 bases, with 15 bases lying between them. Germline lookup yields CDR1 LNHDA and CDR2 SQIVND (reference sequence). The CDR3 runs 12 residues. The CDR3 DNA sequence: TGTGCCGGGCTGGGGGTGGGGGAGACCCAGTACTTC. This encodes CAGLGVGETQYF.